Listed here are 18 T cell receptor beta chains from one sample, sequenced in a study of T cells expressing NK-cell markers. TCRdb reworked the 5' RACE reads into one entry per CDR3 protein, no DNA. The specimen's table records some 410,000 distinct CDR3 sequences. Sequencing input: blood T cells: a sorted CD56 or NKG2C T cell subset, CD4+ or CD8+ T cells, or bulk PBMC T cells (not recorded which). Every receptor here comes from a woman between 18 and 70 years old in good health.

The rearrangement links TRBV25-1 to TRBJ2-1; TCRdb designates TRBD1, a call that cannot be tested without DNA. The germline V gene encodes CDR1 MGHDK and CDR2 SYGVNS. The CDR3 runs 13 residues. The CDR3 is CASNPPGGDEQFF.

This sequence joins TRBV12-3 or TRBV12-4 and TRBJ1-4; TCRdb returns TRBD1, unconfirmable since there is no DNA. The CDR3 sequence is 16 residues long. This chain's CDR3 is CASRLPVGTRNEKLFF.

The J gene is TRBJ2-1, the V gene TRBV12-3 or TRBV12-4; TCRdb indicates TRBD1, and absent DNA this call remains unverified. The CDR3 spans 16 residues. CDR3: CASSLRGLGTGDEQFF.

The chain uses TRBV4-2 and TRBJ2-1; absent DNA, TCRdb's TRBD2 call cannot be checked. Germline V lookup: CDR1 LGHNA, CDR2 YNFKEQ. This CDR3 is built from 15 residues. CDR3 sequence: CASSQTSGGADEQFF.

This rearrangement joins TRBV7-2 to TRBJ1-6; as DNA is missing, the TRBD1 call by TCRdb cannot be tested. This CDR3 contains 14 residues. The germline CDR1 and CDR2 sequences are SGHTA and FQGNSA. CDR3 residues: CASSLRDSYSPLHF.

The chain uses TRBV25-1 and TRBJ2-4. In germline, CDR1 is MGHDK, CDR2 SYGVNS. The CDR3 is 13 amino acids. The CDR3 here is CASSESGRNIQYF.

The J gene is TRBJ2-3, the V gene TRBV5-1; as DNA is missing, the TRBD2 call by TCRdb cannot be tested. This CDR3 contains 17 residues. In germline, CDR1 is SGHRS, CDR2 YFSETQ. CDR3 loop: CASSLPQTSGNTDTQYF.

The V and J genes are TRBV5-5 and TRBJ2-6. The CDR3 runs to 14 residues. Germline-derived CDR1 and CDR2 are SGHKS and YYEKEE (reference sequence). CDR3 in amino acids: CASSLLAGANVLTF.

The genes are TRBV5-1 and TRBJ2-7; TCRdb returns TRBD1, unconfirmable since there is no DNA. The CDR3 is 16 amino acids. CDR1 is SGHRS, CDR2 YFSETQ, per germline. The CDR3 sequence is CASSLLDGGPSGEQYF.

This chain links TRBV5-1 with TRBJ2-1; the D call of TRBD1 rests on TCRdb alone, since no DNA is present to check it. Germline V CDR1 and CDR2: SGHRS, YFSETQ. The CDR3 consists of 15 residues. The CDR3 sequence: CASSPGQGSYNEQFF.

The CDR3 reads CASSLGHGSTGELFF. This chain connects TRBV7-3 to TRBJ2-2; the D gene TCRdb calls, TRBD1, cannot be checked with no DNA. The germline V gene has CDR1 SGHTA and CDR2 FQGTGA. The CDR3 is 15 residues long.

This chain joins TRBV9 and TRBJ2-7. Germline V lookup: CDR1 SGDLS, CDR2 YYNGEE. CDR3 size: 12 residues. This chain's CDR3 is CASSVAETQQYF.

The chain joins TRBV29-1 to TRBJ2-7; TCRdb indicates TRBD1, and absent DNA this call remains unverified. This CDR3 has 11 amino acids. Germline V gene data show CDR1 as SQVTM and CDR2 as ANQGSEA. This chain's CDR3 is CSAQGALEQYF.

V gene TRBV6-2 or TRBV6-3 combines with J gene TRBJ1-5; there is no DNA to check the TCRdb D call of TRBD1. CDR3 length: 15 residues. Germline CDR1 is MNHEY and CDR2 is SVGEGT. CDR3 residues: CASSYWGDRDQPQHF.

The chain recombines TRBV5-1 with TRBJ1-1; TCRdb proposes TRBD1, but this gene call is untestable without DNA. Germline CDR1 and CDR2: SGHRS and YFSETQ. CDR3 size: 12 residues. The CDR3 is CASSFDGGEAFF.

The chain combines TRBV7-3 with TRBJ2-1; TCRdb gives TRBD2 as the D gene, but with no DNA this cannot be confirmed. This CDR3 has 13 residues. Germline lookup yields CDR1 SGHTA and CDR2 FQGTGA. CDR3 loop: CASRGPASNEQFF.

The J gene is TRBJ2-1, the V gene TRBV4-3. The CDR3 contains 15 residues. CDR1 is LGHNA and CDR2 is YSLEER in the germline V gene. The CDR3 sequence is CASSIEGGSYNEQFF.

The chain combines TRBV7-2 with TRBJ2-5. The CDR3 is 15 amino acids. Germline V lookup: CDR1 SGHTA, CDR2 FQGNSA. The CDR3 reads CASSLATWAQETQYF.